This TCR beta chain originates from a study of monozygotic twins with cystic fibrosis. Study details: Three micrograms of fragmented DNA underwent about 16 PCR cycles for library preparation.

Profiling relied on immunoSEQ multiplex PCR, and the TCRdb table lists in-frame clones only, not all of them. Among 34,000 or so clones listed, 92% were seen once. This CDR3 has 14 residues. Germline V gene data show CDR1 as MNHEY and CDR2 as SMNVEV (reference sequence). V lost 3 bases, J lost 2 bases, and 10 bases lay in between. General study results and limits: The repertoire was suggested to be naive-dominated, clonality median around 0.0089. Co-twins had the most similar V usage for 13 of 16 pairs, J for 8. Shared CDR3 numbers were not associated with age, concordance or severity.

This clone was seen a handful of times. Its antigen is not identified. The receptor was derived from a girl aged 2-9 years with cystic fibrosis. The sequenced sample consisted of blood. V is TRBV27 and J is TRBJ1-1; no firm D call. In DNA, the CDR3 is TGTGCCAGCAGTTTCTCGGGCCACAACACTGAAGCTTTCTTT. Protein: CASSFSGHNTEAFF.